This T cell receptor (beta chain) was obtained from a study of CD8 T cells in ankylosing spondylitis. Findings of the study overall: In reactive arthritis synovial fluid and blood, some motif variants had been reported before. Several highly homologous variants made up a TCR beta motif, and this motif appeared characteristic of ankylosing spondylitis blood.

This clonotype has a handful of counts. Antigen specificity is unknown. The germline CDR1 and CDR2 sequences are SEHNR and FQNEAQ (reference sequence). The V and J ends lost 5 bases and 6 bases respectively, with 22 bases between them. This CDR3 contains 16 residues. TCRdb fed the 5' RACE reads into MiXCR, producing one record per CDR3 protein. The data show fewer than 450,000 distinct CDR3 sequences, about a sixth seen once. Sequencing was carried out using blood, either unsorted or a sorted T cell fraction (not recorded which). The chain carries TRBV7-9 and TRBJ1-2; possibly TRBD1 for D (6 bases). The source of this sequence is a male donor with ankylosing spondylitis. The chain's CDR3 is CASSPGQLGDDDGYTF. In DNA form, the CDR3 reads TGTGCCAGCAGCCCCGGACAGTTAGGCGATGACGATGGCTACACCTTC.